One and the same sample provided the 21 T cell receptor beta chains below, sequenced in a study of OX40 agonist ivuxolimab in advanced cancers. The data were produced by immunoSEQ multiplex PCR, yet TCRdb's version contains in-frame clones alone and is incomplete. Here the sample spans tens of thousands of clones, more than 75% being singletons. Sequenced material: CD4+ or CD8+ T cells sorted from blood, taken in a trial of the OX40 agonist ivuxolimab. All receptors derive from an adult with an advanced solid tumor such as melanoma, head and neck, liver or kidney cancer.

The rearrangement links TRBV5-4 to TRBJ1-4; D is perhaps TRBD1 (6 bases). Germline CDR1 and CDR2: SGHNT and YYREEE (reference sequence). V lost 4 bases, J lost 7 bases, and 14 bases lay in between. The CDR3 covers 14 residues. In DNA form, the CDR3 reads TGTGCCAGCAGCAAACAGGGAGTAGGTGAAAAACTGTTTTTT. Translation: CASSKQGVGEKLFF.

The CDR3 nucleotides read TGTGCCAGCAGCTTTGGTCGGCAGGCGGAGACCCAGTACTTC. This translates into CASSFGRQAETQYF. This chain uses TRBV13 with TRBJ2-5; the D is unclear. Trimming pared 3 bases from V and 5 bases from J, leaving 13 bases between. In germline, CDR1 is PRHDT, CDR2 FYEKMQ (reference sequence). This CDR3 is built from 14 residues.

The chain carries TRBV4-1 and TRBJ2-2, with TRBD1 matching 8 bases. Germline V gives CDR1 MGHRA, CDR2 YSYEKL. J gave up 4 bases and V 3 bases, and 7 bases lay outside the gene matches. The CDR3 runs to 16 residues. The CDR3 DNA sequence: TGCGCCAGCAGCCAGGGAGGACAGGGACGCACCGGGGAGCTGTTTTTT. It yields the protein CASSQGGQGRTGELFF.

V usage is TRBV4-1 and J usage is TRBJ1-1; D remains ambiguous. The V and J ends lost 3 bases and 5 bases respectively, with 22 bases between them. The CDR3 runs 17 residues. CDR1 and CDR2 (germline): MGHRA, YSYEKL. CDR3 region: CASSHPPRRPGGTEAFF. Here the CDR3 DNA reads TGCGCCAGCAGCCATCCTCCCAGGAGGCCGGGTGGGACTGAAGCTTTCTTT.

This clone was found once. In nucleotides, the CDR3 is TGCAGCGTTGAAGGCGGGGGGCAACTAGCGGGAGCGGACAATGAGCAGTTCTTC. It codes for CSVEGGGQLAGADNEQFF. The chain carries TRBV29-1 and TRBJ2-1; 11 bases fit TRBD2. This CDR3 spans 18 amino acids. CDR1 SQVTM and CDR2 ANQGSEA come from the germline V gene. With V trimmed by 1 base and J by 5 bases, 13 bases remained unmatched.

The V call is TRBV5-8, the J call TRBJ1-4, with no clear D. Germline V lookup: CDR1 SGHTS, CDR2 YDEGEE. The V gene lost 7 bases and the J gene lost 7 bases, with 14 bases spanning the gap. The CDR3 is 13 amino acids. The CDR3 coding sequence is TGTGCCAGCGTGAGGGAGGGTTTTGAAAAACTGTTTTTT. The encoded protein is CASVREGFEKLFF.

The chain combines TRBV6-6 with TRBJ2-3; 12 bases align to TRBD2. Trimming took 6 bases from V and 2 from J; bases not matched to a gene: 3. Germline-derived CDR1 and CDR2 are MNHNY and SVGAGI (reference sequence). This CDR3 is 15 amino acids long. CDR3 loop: CASRTSGGPTDTQYF. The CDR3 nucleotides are TGTGCCAGCAGGACTAGCGGGGGCCCCACAGATACGCAGTATTTT.

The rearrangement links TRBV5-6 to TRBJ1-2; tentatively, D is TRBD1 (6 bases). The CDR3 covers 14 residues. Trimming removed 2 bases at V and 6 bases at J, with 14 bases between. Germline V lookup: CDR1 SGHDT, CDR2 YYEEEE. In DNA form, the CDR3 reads TGTGCCAGCAGCTTTACAGGGTCCAGGAATGGCTACACCTTC. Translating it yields CASSFTGSRNGYTF.

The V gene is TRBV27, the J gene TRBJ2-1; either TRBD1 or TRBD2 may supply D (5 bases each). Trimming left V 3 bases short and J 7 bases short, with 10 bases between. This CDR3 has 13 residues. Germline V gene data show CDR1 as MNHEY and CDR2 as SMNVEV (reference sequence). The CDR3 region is CASSFGTENEQFF. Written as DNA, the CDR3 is TGTGCCAGCAGTTTCGGGACGGAAAATGAGCAGTTCTTC.

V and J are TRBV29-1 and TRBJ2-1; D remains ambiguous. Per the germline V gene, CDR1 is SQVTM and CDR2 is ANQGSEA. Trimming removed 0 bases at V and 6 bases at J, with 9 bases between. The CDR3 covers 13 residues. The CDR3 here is CSVEDTLFNEQFF. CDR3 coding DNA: TGCAGCGTTGAAGACACCTTGTTCAATGAGCAGTTCTTC.

CDR3 amino acids: CASSQFGVEGYTF. The CDR3 DNA follows: TGTGCCAGCAGCCAATTCGGGGTGGAAGGCTACACCTTC. This chain uses TRBV14 with TRBJ1-2; D not certain. The CDR3 has 13 residues. Per the germline V gene, CDR1 is SGHDN and CDR2 is FVKESK. With 2 bases removed from V and 8 bases from J, the gap between germline ends came to 12 bases.

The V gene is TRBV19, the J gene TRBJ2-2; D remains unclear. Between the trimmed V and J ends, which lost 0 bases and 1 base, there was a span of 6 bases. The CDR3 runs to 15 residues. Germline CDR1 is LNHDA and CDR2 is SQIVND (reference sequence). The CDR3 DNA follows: TGTGCCAGTAGTATAGATCTAATGAACACCGGGGAGCTGTTTTTT. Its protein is CASSIDLMNTGELFF.

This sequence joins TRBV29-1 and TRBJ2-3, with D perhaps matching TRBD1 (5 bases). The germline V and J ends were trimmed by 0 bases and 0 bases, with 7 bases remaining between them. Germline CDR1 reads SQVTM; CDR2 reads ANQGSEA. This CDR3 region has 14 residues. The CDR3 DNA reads TGCAGCGTTGAAGACCCAGGGAGCACAGATACGCAGTATTTT. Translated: CSVEDPGSTDTQYF.

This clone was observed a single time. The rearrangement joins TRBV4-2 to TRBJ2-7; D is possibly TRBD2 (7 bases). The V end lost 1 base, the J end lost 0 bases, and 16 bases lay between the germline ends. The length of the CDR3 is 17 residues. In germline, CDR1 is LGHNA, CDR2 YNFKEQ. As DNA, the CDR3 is TGTGCCAGCAGCCAAGGGGGGGGCGGGGTCCTCTCCTACGAGCAGTACTTC. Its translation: CASSQGGGGVLSYEQYF.

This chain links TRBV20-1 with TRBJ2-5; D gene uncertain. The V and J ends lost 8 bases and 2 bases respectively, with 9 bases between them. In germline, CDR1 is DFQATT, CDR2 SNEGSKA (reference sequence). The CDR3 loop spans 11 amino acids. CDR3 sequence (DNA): TGCAGTATACTTACTCAAGAGACCCAGTACTTC. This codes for CSILTQETQYF.

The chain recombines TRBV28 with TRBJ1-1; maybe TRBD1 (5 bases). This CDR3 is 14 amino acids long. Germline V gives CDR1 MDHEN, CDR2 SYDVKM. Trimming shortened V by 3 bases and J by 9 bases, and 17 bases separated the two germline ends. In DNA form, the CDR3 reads TGTGCCAGCAGTTTGTCACTCAGCGGGACCCAAGCTTTCTTT. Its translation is CASSLSLSGTQAFF.

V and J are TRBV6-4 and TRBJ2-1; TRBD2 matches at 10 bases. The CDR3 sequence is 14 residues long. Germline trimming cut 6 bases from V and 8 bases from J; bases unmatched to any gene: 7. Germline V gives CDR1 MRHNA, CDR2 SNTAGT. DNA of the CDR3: TGTGCCAGCAGACCGACTAGCGGGTATCATGAGCAGTTCTTC. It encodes CASRPTSGYHEQFF.

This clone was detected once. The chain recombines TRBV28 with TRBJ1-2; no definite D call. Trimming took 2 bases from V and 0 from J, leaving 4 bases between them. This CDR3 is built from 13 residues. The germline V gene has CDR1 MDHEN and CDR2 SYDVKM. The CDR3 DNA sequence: TGTGCCAGCAGTTTACCCACTAACTATGGCTACACCTTC. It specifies CASSLPTNYGYTF.

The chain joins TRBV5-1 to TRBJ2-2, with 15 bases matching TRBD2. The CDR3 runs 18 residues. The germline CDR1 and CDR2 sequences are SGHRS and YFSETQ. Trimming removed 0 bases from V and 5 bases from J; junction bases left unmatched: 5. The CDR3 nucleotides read TGCGCCAGCAGCTTGGACGGACTAGCGGGAGGGAAGACCGGGGAGCTGTTTTTT. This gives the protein CASSLDGLAGGKTGELFF.

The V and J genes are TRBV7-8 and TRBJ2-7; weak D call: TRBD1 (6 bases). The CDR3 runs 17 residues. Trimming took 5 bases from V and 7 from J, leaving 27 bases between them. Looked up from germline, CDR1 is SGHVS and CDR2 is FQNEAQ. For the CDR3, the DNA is TGTGCCAGCAGCCAAACTCCACAGGGAACCCCTGGGGATGAGCAGTACTTC. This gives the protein CASSQTPQGTPGDEQYF.

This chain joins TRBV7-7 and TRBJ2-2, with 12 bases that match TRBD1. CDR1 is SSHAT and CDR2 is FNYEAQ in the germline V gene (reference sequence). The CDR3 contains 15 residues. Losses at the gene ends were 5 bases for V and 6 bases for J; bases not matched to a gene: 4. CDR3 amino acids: CASSQGQGAAGELFF. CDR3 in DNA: TGTGCCAGCAGCCAGGGACAGGGGGCGGCCGGGGAGCTGTTTTTT.